Following are 21 T cell receptor beta chains from one sample sequenced in a study of shared clonotypes between healthy human individuals. Produced via immunoSEQ multiplex PCR; TCRdb's table is partial and in-frame only. The sample includes about 330,000 clones, over 75% of them seen just once. The sequenced sample consisted of memory CD8+ T cells sorted from blood. Subset meaning: CD45RO+ cells pooled with CCR7-negative TemRA cells. Every receptor here comes from a man in his late teens or twenties in good health.

J is TRBJ1-2 and V is TRBV5-4; 11 bases line up with TRBD1. Per the germline V gene, CDR1 is SGHNT and CDR2 is YYREEE (reference sequence). The CDR3 covers 14 residues. V was clipped by 5 bases and J by 5 bases; unmatched bases: 5. The CDR3 loop is CASRGQGAAYGYTF. The DNA for the CDR3 is TGTGCCAGCAGAGGACAGGGGGCCGCGTATGGCTACACCTTC.

The CDR3 DNA is TGTGCCAGCAGTTCCTGGGACAGGAGAAACACCATATATTTT. This encodes CASSSWDRRNTIYF. The V call is TRBV27, the J call TRBJ1-3, with 8 bases identical to TRBD1. This CDR3 comprises 14 residues. CDR1 MNHEY and CDR2 SMNVEV come from the germline V gene (reference sequence). The J segment lost 5 bases and the V segment lost 4 bases, leaving 4 bases of the junction unmatched.

The J gene is TRBJ2-5, the V gene TRBV13; 7 nucleotides match TRBD2. The CDR3 totals 17 residues. Looked up from germline, CDR1 is PRHDT and CDR2 is FYEKMQ (reference sequence). V was pared by 5 bases and J by 1 base, with 13 bases of the junction left unmatched. CDR3 sequence reads: CASSPAAKGRAQETQYF. CDR3 DNA: TGTGCCAGCAGCCCTGCCGCTAAGGGGAGGGCCCAAGAGACCCAGTACTTC.

This chain uses TRBV18 with TRBJ2-7; 8 bases align to TRBD1. Germline V gene lookup returns CDR1 KGHSH and CDR2 LQKENI. Trimming at V came to 2 bases and at J to 2 bases, leaving 8 bases not matched to a gene. This CDR3 is built from 16 residues. CDR3 coding DNA: TGTGCCAGCTCACCAAACCGTGGGACAGGAACCTACGAGCAGTACTTC. This encodes CASSPNRGTGTYEQYF.

V gene TRBV9 combines with J gene TRBJ2-3; D uncertain. This CDR3 is 12 amino acids long. Between the trimmed V and J ends, which lost 3 bases and 2 bases, there was a span of 4 bases. The germline gives CDR1 SGDLS, CDR2 YYNGEE. CDR3: CASSAFTDTQYF. The CDR3 DNA sequence: TGTGCCAGCAGCGCATTCACAGATACGCAGTATTTT.

The chain recombines TRBV4-1 with TRBJ1-2, with 10 bases that match TRBD1. V gave up 2 bases and J gave up 5 bases; unmatched junction bases: 5. The germline V gene has CDR1 MGHRA and CDR2 YSYEKL. The CDR3 loop spans 15 amino acids. The CDR3 spells CASSQPGQGLYGYTF. The CDR3 region has the DNA TGCGCCAGCAGCCAACCGGGACAGGGGCTTTATGGCTACACCTTC.

This chain joins TRBV27 and TRBJ2-1, with D unclear. This CDR3 has 16 residues. V gave up 2 bases and J gave up 0 bases, with 11 bases separating them. Germline V gene sequence: CDR1 MNHEY, CDR2 SMNVEV (reference sequence). The CDR3 is CASSLGSPSSYNEQFF. In DNA, the CDR3 is TGTGCCAGCAGTTTAGGGTCCCCGAGCTCCTACAATGAGCAGTTCTTC.

Here the CDR3 reads CSVVRGQVEKLFF. Here the CDR3 DNA reads TGCAGCGTTGTTCGGGGACAGGTTGAAAAACTGTTTTTT. The chain combines TRBV29-1 with TRBJ1-4, with 8 bases fitting TRBD1. The germline CDR1 and CDR2 sequences are SQVTM and ANQGSEA. With V trimmed by 4 bases and J by 7 bases, 5 bases remained unmatched. The CDR3 loop spans 13 amino acids.

The chain links TRBV19 to TRBJ1-6; D is unclear. The CDR3 length is 13 residues. Germline CDR1 and CDR2: LNHDA and SQIVND (reference sequence). V lost 5 bases, J lost 11 bases, and 13 bases lay in between. CDR3 protein: CASSRGGGTPLHF. The CDR3 DNA sequence: TGTGCCAGTAGTCGGGGAGGAGGGACACCCCTCCACTTT.

The V call is TRBV4-1, the J call TRBJ2-7, with 9 bases lining up with TRBD1. Germline CDR1 MGHRA, CDR2 YSYEKL. This CDR3 has 15 amino acids. V gave up 3 bases and J gave up 5 bases; unmatched junction bases: 8. The CDR3 spells CASSQSTGGIDEQYF. CDR3 in DNA: TGCGCCAGCAGCCAGTCGACAGGGGGTATAGACGAGCAGTACTTC.

The rearrangement links TRBV11-2 to TRBJ2-2; unclear D gene. The V end lost 8 bases, the J end lost 0 bases, and 7 bases lay between the germline ends. This CDR3 is 13 amino acids long. The germline gives CDR1 SGHAT, CDR2 FQNNGV. CDR3 nucleotide sequence: TGTGCCAGCGATCGCGCGAACACCGGGGAGCTGTTTTTT. Its protein product is CASDRANTGELFF.

V gene TRBV6-6 combines with J gene TRBJ2-2, with D unresolved. The CDR3 extends over 12 amino acids. Trimming shortened V by 5 bases and J by 6 bases, and 7 bases separated the two germline ends. Looked up from germline, CDR1 is MNHNY and CDR2 is SVGAGI (reference sequence). For the CDR3, the DNA is TGTGCCAGCAGTCCTATTCCCGGGGAGCTGTTTTTT. As protein: CASSPIPGELFF.

In this sample, this clone turned up once. The V call is TRBV5-4, the J call TRBJ1-2, with 9 nucleotides matching TRBD1. The length of the CDR3 is 15 residues. CDR1 and CDR2 (germline): SGHNT, YYREEE (reference sequence). Germline trimming cut 3 bases from V and 4 bases from J; bases unmatched to any gene: 7. The CDR3 sequence: CASSSPQGAGYGYTF. The CDR3 nucleotides read TGTGCCAGCAGCTCCCCACAGGGGGCGGGCTATGGCTACACCTTC. Filled out from reference TRBV5-4 and TRBJ1-2, the complete variable domain reads ETGVTQSPTHLIKTRGQQVTLRCSSQSGHNTVSWYQQALGQGPQFIFQYYREEENGRGNFPPRFSGLQFPNYSSELNVNALELDDSALYLCASSSPQGAGYGYTFGSGTRLTVV.

This clone showed up just once. The J gene is TRBJ2-7, the V gene TRBV10-3; D is perhaps TRBD1 (6 bases). V lost 0 bases, J lost 0 bases, and 12 bases lay in between. Germline V gene sequence: CDR1 ENHRY, CDR2 SYGVKD. CDR3 size: 16 residues. CDR3 DNA sequence: TGTGCCATCAGTGAGTCTGGACAGCTCAGCTCCTACGAGCAGTACTTC. This translates into CAISESGQLSSYEQYF.

The gene calls are TRBV9 and TRBJ1-4, with 8 nucleotides matching TRBD1. The germline gives CDR1 SGDLS, CDR2 YYNGEE. CDR3 size: 17 residues. J was trimmed by 8 bases and V by 4 bases; bases with no gene match: 16. CDR3 sequence reads: CASSPYLGQGGEEKLFF. The CDR3 region has the DNA TGTGCCAGCAGCCCTTACCTCGGACAGGGAGGGGAAGAAAAACTGTTTTTT.

This clone occurred once. The CDR3 region is CATEMFPRGEQYF. The CDR3 DNA is TGTGCCACCGAGATGTTTCCCAGGGGCGAGCAGTACTTC. The J gene is TRBJ2-7, the V gene TRBV27, with D possibly TRBD1 on 6 matching bases. This CDR3 is 13 amino acids long. Looked up from germline, CDR1 is MNHEY and CDR2 is SMNVEV (reference sequence). Trimming pared 10 bases from V and 6 bases from J, leaving 19 bases between.

This clone showed up many times. J is TRBJ1-1 and V is TRBV30; TRBD1 matches at 8 bases. In germline, CDR1 is GTSNPN, CDR2 SVGIG (reference sequence). This CDR3 is 12 amino acids long. The trim removed 5 bases at V and 4 bases at J, leaving 3 bases unmatched. The CDR3 DNA reads TGTGCCTGGTCGACAGGGGCCACTGAAGCTTTCTTT. As protein: CAWSTGATEAFF.

The rearrangement joins TRBV27 to TRBJ2-1, with 9 bases lining up with TRBD2. The germline V gene encodes CDR1 MNHEY and CDR2 SMNVEV (reference sequence). After removal of 5 bases from V and 6 bases from J, the junction contained 5 bases not matched to a gene. The CDR3 sequence is 14 residues long. The CDR3 DNA sequence: TGTGCCAGCAGTCCTACGACTAGCGGCAATGAGCAGTTCTTC. Its translation: CASSPTTSGNEQFF.

This chain connects TRBV13 to TRBJ1-6; 8 nucleotides line up with TRBD1. The V and J ends lost 3 bases and 7 bases, in that order; junction bases with no gene match: 5. In germline, CDR1 is PRHDT, CDR2 FYEKMQ (reference sequence). The CDR3 contains 15 residues. The CDR3 loop reads CASSFDRGGNSPLHF. CDR3 sequence (DNA): TGTGCCAGCAGCTTTGACAGGGGTGGAAATTCACCCCTCCACTTT.

V and J are TRBV6-5 and TRBJ2-5; TRBD1 aligns across 7 bases. The length of the CDR3 is 15 residues. Germline V lookup: CDR1 MNHEY, CDR2 SVGAGI. After removal of 3 bases from V and 3 bases from J, the junction contained 7 bases not matched to a gene. The CDR3: CASSYSGQRKETQYF. DNA of the CDR3: TGTGCCAGCAGTTATTCGGGACAGAGAAAAGAGACCCAGTACTTC.

V and J are TRBV30 and TRBJ2-7; D not certain. Germline CDR1 is GTSNPN and CDR2 is SVGIG (reference sequence). The ends were cut back, 0 bases at V and 2 bases at J, with 8 bases in the middle. This CDR3 comprises 13 residues. The CDR3 region is CAWSVWHPYEQYF. In nucleotides, the CDR3 is TGTGCCTGGAGTGTATGGCACCCCTACGAGCAGTACTTC. The entire variable domain, with the rest obtained from reference TRBV30 and TRBJ2-7, is as follows: SQTIHQWPATLVQPVGSPLSLECTVEGTSNPNLYWYRQAAGRGLQLLFYSVGIGQISSEVPQNLSASRPQDRQFILSSKKLLLSDSGFYLCAWSVWHPYEQYFGPGTRLTVT.